This T cell receptor (beta chain) was identified during a study of chemoradiotherapy in HPV16-positive cancers. Study outcomes and limitations: During treatment, candidate HPV-specific clones and E7-related motifs expanded in tumor.

Samples were taken several times over chemoradiotherapy. Sequenced by immunoSEQ multiplex PCR; TCRdb stores in-frame clones only, minus some. The table lists about 6,400 clones, approximately 79% of them singletons. A word on this clone: Antigen unknown.

The sequence was collected from a human donor with HPV-associated anogenital cancer. The sample here was tumor tissue, taken from a patient who underwent chemoradiotherapy.

CDR3 nucleotides: TGTGCCAGCAGGACCCTCCCGGATGAGCAGTTCTTC. It specifies CASRTLPDEQFF. J is TRBJ2-1 and V is TRBV5-5; D is unclear. Germline CDR1 is SGHKS and CDR2 is YYEKEE (reference sequence). Trimming shortened V by 5 bases and J by 8 bases, and 11 bases separated the two germline ends. The CDR3 runs to 12 residues.